The rows below give T cell receptor beta chains drawn from one sample of a study of CD8 T cells in ankylosing spondylitis. TCRdb fed the 5' RACE reads into MiXCR, producing one record per CDR3 protein. The sample records roughly 700,000 distinct CDR3 sequences, around 20% being singletons. The sample taken for sequencing was blood, either unsorted or a sorted T cell fraction (not recorded which). These TCRs come from a male donor with ankylosing spondylitis. The CDR3 runs from the conserved cysteine through the conserved F or W. D genes are given only for firm matches. For some rows the clone size is stated as once, few or many, or as a class when expanded; others skip it.

d_call	j_call	v_call	clone_size	cdr3_nt	cdr3_aa
TRBD2	TRBJ2-1	TRBV5-1	few	TGCGCCAGCAGCTTGGGGTCTAGCGGGAGCAATGAGCAGTTCTTC	CASSLGSSGSNEQFF
NA	TRBJ1-2	TRBV5-1	few	TGCGCCAGCAGTTCATCGGGACCTTACAACTATGGCTACACCTTC	CASSSSGPYNYGYTF
NA	TRBJ2-1	TRBV5-1	few	TGCGCCAGCAGCACCACCGCAGCGCCCAGCTCCTACAATGAGCAGTTCTTC	CASSTTAAPSSYNEQFF
NA	TRBJ2-3	TRBV14	NA	TGTGCCAGCAGCCAAGATCGGGTCAGGGCAGATACGCAGTATTTT	CASSQDRVRADTQYF
TRBD1	TRBJ1-6	TRBV20-1	few	TGCAGTGCTAGACTGGAGGACAGGGGCAATTCACCCCTCCACTTT	CSARLEDRGNSPLHF
NA	TRBJ2-2	TRBV4-3	NA	TGCGCCAGCAGCCGTTCTGCCCAAGTGGCAGGGTCGAACACCGGGGAGCTGTTTTTT	CASSRSAQVAGSNTGELFF
NA	TRBJ2-2	TRBV27	NA	TGTGCCAGCAGGGGACCTGGGGGGTCCGGGGAGCTGTTTTTT	CASRGPGGSGELFF
NA	TRBJ2-7	TRBV10-3	NA	TGTGCCATCAGTGAGTCTTCCTTACCCTACGAGCAGTACTTC	CAISESSLPYEQYF
NA	TRBJ1-5	TRBV5-5	few	TGTGCCAGCAGCTTGGATGGTGATCAGCCCCAGCATTTT	CASSLDGDQPQHF
TRBD2	TRBJ2-1	TRBV7-8	NA	TGTGCCAGCAGCTTAGGCCCTGTGTCCATGGGGGGGAATGAGCAGTTCTTC	CASSLGPVSMGGNEQFF
NA	TRBJ1-5	TRBV6-1	NA	TGTGCCAGCAAAACAAACAGGGATAGCAATCAGCCCCAGCATTTT	CASKTNRDSNQPQHF
NA	TRBJ2-5	TRBV29-1	NA	TGCAGCGCCAAGACAGACCAAGAGACCCAGTACTTC	CSAKTDQETQYF
NA	TRBJ2-7	TRBV14	once	TGTGCCAGCAGCCCCGAGAATATCTACGAGCAGTACTTC	CASSPENIYEQYF
NA	TRBJ1-4	TRBV20-1	NA	TGCAGTACAACCACTGCAACTAATGAAAAACTGTTTTTT	CSTTTATNEKLFF
NA	TRBJ2-2	TRBV20-1	NA	TGCAGTGCTAGAGGAGAGGCGTGGGTAAACACCGGGGAGCTGTTTTTT	CSARGEAWVNTGELFF
NA	TRBJ2-3	TRBV18	NA	TGTGCCAGCTCACCGGAGACACCTTACGGGGAAGGCACAGATACGCAGTATTTT	CASSPETPYGEGTDTQYF
TRBD1	TRBJ1-4	TRBV7-9	NA	TGTGCCAGCAGCTTGGACGGGACAGGGGGAAATGAAAAACTGTTTTTT	CASSLDGTGGNEKLFF
TRBD1	TRBJ2-3	TRBV7-2	NA	TGTGCCAGCAGCTTAGGACAGGGGTCCCGCACAGATACGCAGTATTTT	CASSLGQGSRTDTQYF
NA	TRBJ2-7	TRBV3-1	NA	TGTGCCAGCAGCCAAGCAGGGAACTCCTACGAGCAGTACTTC	CASSQAGNSYEQYF
TRBD2	TRBJ2-1	TRBV14	NA	TGTGCCAGCAGCCCATGGACTAGCCTTGAGCAGTTCTTC	CASSPWTSLEQFF
NA	TRBJ1-1	TRBV5-1	NA	TGCGCCAGCAGCACCCAGGGACAATTGAACACTGAAGCTTTCTTT	CASSTQGQLNTEAFF
NA	TRBJ2-2	TRBV5-1	NA	TGCGCCAGCAGCTATTCACAGGGGCGCGGGGCCGGGGAGCTGTTTTTT	CASSYSQGRGAGELFF
TRBD1	TRBJ2-7	TRBV27	NA	TGTGCCAGCAGCCCTGTCAGGCAGGGGGAACACGAGCAGTACTTC	CASSPVRQGEHEQYF
NA	TRBJ1-5	TRBV7-8	NA	TGTGCCAGCAGCTCCCAGAGAAGCAATCAGCCCCAGCATTTT	CASSSQRSNQPQHF
NA	TRBJ2-1	TRBV9	few	TGTGCCAGCAGCGTAGAACTAGTTTCCTACAATGAGCAGTTCTTC	CASSVELVSYNEQFF
NA	TRBJ2-1	TRBV25-1	few	TGTGCCAGCAGTGAACTTGATAAACACAATGAGCAGTTCTTC	CASSELDKHNEQFF
TRBD1	TRBJ1-2	TRBV20-1	NA	TGCAGTGCTAAGACAGGGGGTAATGGCTACACCTTC	CSAKTGGNGYTF
TRBD2	TRBJ2-7	TRBV5-1	NA	TGCGCCAGCAGATTCTCTAGCGGGTACCACGAGCAGTACTTC	CASRFSSGYHEQYF
NA	TRBJ2-1	TRBV7-3	NA	TGTGCCAGCAGTCGAACAGGGGACTACTACAATGAGCAGTTCTTC	CASSRTGDYYNEQFF
TRBD1	TRBJ2-2	TRBV7-8	NA	TGTGCCAGCAGCTTAGGGACAGGGTGGACCGGGGAGCTGTTTTTT	CASSLGTGWTGELFF
TRBD1	TRBJ2-7	TRBV20-1	NA	TGCAGTGGGGCACAGGGGAGCTCCTACGAGCAGTACTTC	CSGAQGSSYEQYF
NA	TRBJ1-6	TRBV20-1	NA	TGCAGTGCTAGAAAGCAGGCCCTTTCTTTGGATTCACCCCTCCACTTT	CSARKQALSLDSPLHF
NA	TRBJ2-7	TRBV12-3/TRBV12-4	NA	TGTGCCAGCAGTTTAATGGTAGGGGAACGTAGCTCCTACGAGCAGTACTTC	CASSLMVGERSSYEQYF
TRBD1	TRBJ2-5	TRBV20-1	few	TGCAGTGCTAGGGAGGACAGGCGCCCCGGAGGGACCCAGTACTTC	CSAREDRRPGGTQYF
TRBD2	TRBJ2-2	TRBV5-1	NA	TGCGCCAGCAGCTTAACTAGCGGGGGAGCGAACACCGGGGAGCTGTTTTTT	CASSLTSGGANTGELFF
TRBD1	TRBJ1-4	TRBV5-1	few	TGCGCCAGCAGCTTGGATGGACAGGGTTCGGGAAGGGCTACTAATGAAAAACTGTTTTTT	CASSLDGQGSGRATNEKLFF
NA	TRBJ2-1	TRBV30	NA	TGTGCCTGGAGTGGGAGCGTCTCCTACAATGAGCAGTTCTTC	CAWSGSVSYNEQFF
TRBD1	TRBJ2-7	TRBV6-1	NA	TGTGCCAGCAGGATGGAAGGACAGGGGACGATGAGATCCGAGCAGTACTTC	CASRMEGQGTMRSEQYF
NA	TRBJ2-3	TRBV20-1	NA	TGCAGTGCTAGGGGGTCGGCGGGGATAGGAGATACGCAGTATTTT	CSARGSAGIGDTQYF
TRBD1	TRBJ1-1	TRBV5-1	many	TGCGCCAGCAGCGGACAGGGAGGAGGGAACACTGAAGCTTTCTTT	CASSGQGGGNTEAFF
NA	TRBJ1-2	TRBV20-1	few	TGCAGTGCTAGAGTTCTTACCCCGGACACCTGGGGCTATGGCTACACCTTC	CSARVLTPDTWGYGYTF
TRBD1	TRBJ2-7	TRBV6-1	NA	TGTGCCAGCAGTGAAAGACAGGGGTTCGAGCAGTACTTC	CASSERQGFEQYF
NA	TRBJ2-2	TRBV28	NA	TGTGCCATCAGCCCCCTTTTAGGTACCGGGGAGCTGTTTTTT	CAISPLLGTGELFF
NA	TRBJ2-3	TRBV3-1	NA	TGTGCCAGCAGCCAAGAATTCAGGATAGATACGCAGTATTTT	CASSQEFRIDTQYF
TRBD2	TRBJ2-2	TRBV12-3/TRBV12-4	few	TGTGCCAGCAGAACTAGCGGGAGTTTGACCGGGGAGCTGTTTTTT	CASRTSGSLTGELFF